These T cell receptor beta chains were read from a single sample in a study of cytomegalovirus exposure and HLA in healthy donors. Method: immunoSEQ multiplex PCR; TCRdb's copy keeps in-frame clones and lacks some. Found here are approximately 270,000 clones, just over 85% of them singletons; the top ten hold 1%. The sample taken for sequencing was PBMCs. The receptors stem from a woman aged 18-30 years in good health and CMV-seronegative. Each CDR3 is given with its conserved first and last residue. A D gene is named only where the DNA matches it firmly. Expanded clones get a size class; other rows say once, few or many, or leave the size out.

TRBJ2-1	.	once	TRBV6-6	TGTGCCAGCAGTTCGCGGGACAGACCTAACAATGAGCAGTTCTTC	CASSSRDRPNNEQFF
TRBJ2-1	TRBD2	.	TRBV7-2	TGTGCCAGCAGCAGACTAGCGGGAGCCTACAATGAGCAGTTCTTC	CASSRLAGAYNEQFF
TRBJ2-7	.	.	TRBV7-2	TGTGCCAGCAGCCTCCGGGGTGCCTACGAGCAGTACTTC	CASSLRGAYEQYF
TRBJ1-5	TRBD1	.	TRBV11-2	TGTGCCAGCAGCCCCCAGGGGGATGGCAATCAGCCCCAGCATTTT	CASSPQGDGNQPQHF
TRBJ1-1	.	.	TRBV6-1	TGTGCCAGCAGTGGGCCGGGGGGGTTGATGAACACTGAAGCTTTCTTT	CASSGPGGLMNTEAFF
TRBJ2-7	TRBD2	.	TRBV11-2	TGTGCCAGCAGCTTAGATTCGAGCGGGAGGTACTCCTACGAGCAGTACTTC	CASSLDSSGRYSYEQYF
TRBJ2-5	.	.	TRBV10-1	TGCGCCAGCACTCGAGGGATGGGTGAAAAGAAGTACTTC	CASTRGMGEKKYF
TRBJ2-7	TRBD1	few	TRBV2	TGTGCCAGCAGTGAACTTGGACAGGGGTACGAGCAGTACTTC	CASSELGQGYEQYF
TRBJ1-6	.	.	TRBV7-3	TGTGCCAGCAGCTTAGACTTCGGTTATTCACCCCTCCACTTT	CASSLDFGYSPLHF
TRBJ1-1	TRBD1	.	TRBV11-3	TGTGCCAGCAGCTTAGGGGGGACAGGGAACACTGAAGCTTTCTTT	CASSLGGTGNTEAFF
TRBJ2-5	.	.	TRBV5-1	TGCGCCAGCAGCCCAAGGGCTGGGGGAGGAGAGACCCAGTACTTC	CASSPRAGGGETQYF
TRBJ1-5	TRBD1	.	TRBV7-2	TGTGCCAGCAGCCCGCGGACAGGGGCGGATAGCAATCAGCCCCAGCATTTT	CASSPRTGADSNQPQHF
TRBJ1-3	TRBD1	.	TRBV4-1	TGCGCCAGCAGCCAAGATACGGGACAGAGTATCAAAAACTCTGGAAACACCATATATTTT	CASSQDTGQSIKNSGNTIYF
TRBJ2-1	TRBD2	.	TRBV7-9	TGTGCCAGCAGCCTCGCCGGGACTAGCGGGAGTTATGAGCAGTTCTTC	CASSLAGTSGSYEQFF
TRBJ2-2	TRBD2	.	TRBV7-2	TGTGCCAGCAGTCCCCGACGGGAGGCCGGGGAGCTGTTTTTT	CASSPRREAGELFF
TRBJ1-2	.	.	TRBV14	TGTGCCAGCAGCCGGACGGACATCTATGGCTACACCTTC	CASSRTDIYGYTF
TRBJ1-5	.	few	TRBV6-1	TGTGCCAGCACCCCCGACAGGTCCTATCAGCCCCAGCATTTT	CASTPDRSYQPQHF
TRBJ2-7	.	.	TRBV30	TGTGCCTGGAGGGCACCGAGACAGAAATACGAGCAGTACTTC	CAWRAPRQKYEQYF
TRBJ1-3	TRBD1	.	TRBV10-3	TGTGCCATCGGGACAGACTCTGGAAACACCATATATTTT	CAIGTDSGNTIYF
TRBJ2-7	TRBD2	.	TRBV2	TGTGCCAGCAGTGATTCGGCTAGCGGGAGTTTGGGCGAGCAGTACTTC	CASSDSASGSLGEQYF
TRBJ1-1	.	.	TRBV5-1	TGCGCCAGCAGCTTGGATTTCAGGGGAAACACTGAAGCTTTCTTT	CASSLDFRGNTEAFF